This T cell receptor beta chain was profiled in a study of T cell responses to AZD1222 COVID-19 vaccine. With 2 bases removed from V and 9 bases from J, the gap between germline ends came to 8 bases. Germline V CDR1 and CDR2: MNHEY, SVGAGI. There are 13 residues in the CDR3. The assay was immunoSEQ multiplex PCR, and TCRdb's table has in-frame clones only and misses some. This table holds more than 90,000 clones, around 89% found once. This receptor was taken from an adult who received the AZD1222 COVID-19 vaccine. The chain is built from TRBV6-5 and TRBJ1-6; D perhaps matches TRBD1 (5 bases). The material was peripheral blood, obtained 28 days after the second AZD1222 dose. CDR3 coding DNA: TGTGCCAGCAGTTACGGGGGGGTTTCACCCCTCCACTTT. It yields the protein CASSYGGVSPLHF.